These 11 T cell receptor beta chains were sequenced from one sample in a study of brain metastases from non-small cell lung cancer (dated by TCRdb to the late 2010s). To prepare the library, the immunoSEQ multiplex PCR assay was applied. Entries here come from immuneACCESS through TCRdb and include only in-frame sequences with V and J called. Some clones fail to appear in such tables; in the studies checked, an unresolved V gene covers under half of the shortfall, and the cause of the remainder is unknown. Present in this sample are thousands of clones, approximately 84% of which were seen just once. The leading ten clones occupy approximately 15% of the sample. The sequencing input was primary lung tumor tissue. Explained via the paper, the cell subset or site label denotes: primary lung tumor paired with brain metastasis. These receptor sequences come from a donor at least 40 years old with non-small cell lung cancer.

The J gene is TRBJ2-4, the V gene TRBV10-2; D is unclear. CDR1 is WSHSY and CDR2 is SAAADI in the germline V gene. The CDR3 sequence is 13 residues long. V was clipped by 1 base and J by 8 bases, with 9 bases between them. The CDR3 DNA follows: TGCGCCAGCAGTGAGTTCCAGGTTGACATTCAGTACTTC. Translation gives CASSEFQVDIQYF.

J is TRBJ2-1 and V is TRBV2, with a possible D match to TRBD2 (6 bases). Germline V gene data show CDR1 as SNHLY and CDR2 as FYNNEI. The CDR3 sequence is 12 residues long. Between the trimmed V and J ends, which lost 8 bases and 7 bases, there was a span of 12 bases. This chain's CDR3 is CASGTGLNEQFF. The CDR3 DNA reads TGTGCCAGCGGGACTGGCCTTAATGAGCAGTTCTTC. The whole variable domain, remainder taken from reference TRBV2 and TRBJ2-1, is EPEVTQTPSHQVTQMGQEVILRCVPISNHLYFYWYRQILGQKVEFLVSFYNNEISEKSEIFDDQFSVERPDGSNFTLKIRSTKLEDSAMYFCASGTGLNEQFFGPGTRLTVL.

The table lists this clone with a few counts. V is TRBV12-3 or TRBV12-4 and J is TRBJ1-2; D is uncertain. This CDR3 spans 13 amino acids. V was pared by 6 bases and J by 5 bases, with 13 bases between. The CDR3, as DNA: TGTGCCAGCAGCATTGCGGGGAGTTATGGCTACACCTTC. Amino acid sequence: CASSIAGSYGYTF.

CDR3 amino acids: CASRLGQNNEQFF. The CDR3 bases are TGTGCCAGCAGGCTTGGACAGAACAATGAGCAGTTCTTC. V usage is TRBV2 and J usage is TRBJ2-1; possible D gene TRBD1, 6 bases. V lost 6 bases to trimming and J lost 5 bases, with 11 bases between them. This CDR3 contains 13 residues. CDR1 SNHLY and CDR2 FYNNEI come from the germline V gene.

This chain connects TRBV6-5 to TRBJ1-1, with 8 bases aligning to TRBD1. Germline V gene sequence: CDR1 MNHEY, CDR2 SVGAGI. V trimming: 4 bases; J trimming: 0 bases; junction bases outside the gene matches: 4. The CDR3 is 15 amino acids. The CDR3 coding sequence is TGTGCCAGCAGTTTCCAGACAGGGGTGAACACTGAAGCTTTCTTT. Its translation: CASSFQTGVNTEAFF.

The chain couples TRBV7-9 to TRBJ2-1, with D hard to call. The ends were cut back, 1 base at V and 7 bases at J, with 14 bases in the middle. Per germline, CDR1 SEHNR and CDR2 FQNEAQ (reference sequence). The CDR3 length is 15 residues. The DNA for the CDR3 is TGTGCCAGCAGCTTAGTTGAGAGTAGTCCGAATGAGCAGTTCTTC. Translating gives CASSLVESSPNEQFF.

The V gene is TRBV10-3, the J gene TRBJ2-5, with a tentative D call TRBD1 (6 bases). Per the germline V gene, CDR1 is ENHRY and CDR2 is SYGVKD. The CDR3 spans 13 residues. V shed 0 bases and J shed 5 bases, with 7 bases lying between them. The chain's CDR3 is CAISESRGETQYF. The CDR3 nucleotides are TGTGCCATCAGTGAGTCGAGGGGGGAGACCCAGTACTTC.

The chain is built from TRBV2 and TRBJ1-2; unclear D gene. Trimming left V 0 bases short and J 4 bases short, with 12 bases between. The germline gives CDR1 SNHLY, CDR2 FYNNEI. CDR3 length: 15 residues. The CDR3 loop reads CASSEAGRFIYGYTF. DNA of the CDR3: TGTGCCAGCAGTGAAGCGGGCAGGTTCATCTATGGCTACACCTTC.

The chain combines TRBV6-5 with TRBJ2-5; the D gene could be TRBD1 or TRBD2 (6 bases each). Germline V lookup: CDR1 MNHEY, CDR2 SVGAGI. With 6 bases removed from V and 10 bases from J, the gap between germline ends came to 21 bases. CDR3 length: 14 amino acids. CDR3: CASSPRGFRGNQYF. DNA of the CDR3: TGTGCCAGCAGCCCGAGGGGGTTTCGGGGGAACCAGTACTTC.

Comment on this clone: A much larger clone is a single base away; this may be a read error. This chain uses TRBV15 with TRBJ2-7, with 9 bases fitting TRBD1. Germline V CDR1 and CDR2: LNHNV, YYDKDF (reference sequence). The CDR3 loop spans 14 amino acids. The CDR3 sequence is CTTSTGQGPYEQYF. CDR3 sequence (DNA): TGTACCACCAGCACGGGACAGGGACCCTACGAGCAGTACTTC.

CDR3 region: CASSLGAAGEQYF. CDR3 coding DNA: TGTGCCAGCTCTTTAGGGGCGGCGGGCGAGCAGTACTTC. This chain links TRBV11-3 with TRBJ2-7; possibly TRBD1 or TRBD2 for D (5 bases each). This CDR3 comprises 13 residues. Germline V lookup: CDR1 SGHNT, CDR2 YENEEA. The V end lost 8 bases, the J end lost 6 bases, and 17 bases lay between the germline ends. Together with reference TRBV11-3 and TRBJ2-7, the CDR3 gives the full variable domain: EAGVVQSPRYKIIEKKQPVAFWCNPISGHNTLYWYLQNLGQGPELLIRYENEEAVDDSQLPKDRFSAERLKGVDSTLKIQPAELGDSAVYLCASSLGAAGEQYFGPGTRLTVT.